The next 15 T cell receptor beta chains were all read from a single sample in a study of shared clonotypes between healthy human individuals. Produced via immunoSEQ multiplex PCR; TCRdb's table is partial and in-frame only. The sample lists about 2 million clones, just under 95% occurring once. Naive CD8 isolation took CD45RO-negative cells positively selected for CCR7 and excluded terminally differentiated effector memory CD45RA+ cells. The sample consisted of naive CD8+ T cells sorted from blood. The receptors here all came from a man younger than 30 in good health.

The chain is built from TRBV7-9 and TRBJ1-3; D not resolved. The V and J ends lost 5 bases and 0 bases respectively, with 11 bases between them. The length of the CDR3 is 15 residues. Per the germline V gene, CDR1 is SEHNR and CDR2 is FQNEAQ (reference sequence). Written as DNA, the CDR3 is TGTGCCAGCAGCCCTAACCTAGACTCTGGAAACACCATATATTTT. The encoded protein is CASSPNLDSGNTIYF.

The V and J genes are TRBV6-5 and TRBJ1-1; maybe TRBD1 (5 bases). The CDR3 has 15 amino acids. Germline V gene data show CDR1 as MNHEY and CDR2 as SVGAGI. V lost 2 bases, J lost 1 base, and 11 bases lay in between. The CDR3 region has the DNA TGTGCCAGCAGTTACCGGGGGGGGTCGAACACTGAAGCTTTCTTT. Its translation: CASSYRGGSNTEAFF.

On this clone itself: The sample contains more than one DNA sequence encoding this CDR3. The chain has TRBV5-1 and TRBJ2-7; D may be TRBD2 (5 bases). Trimming left V 2 bases short and J 6 bases short, with 6 bases between. The CDR3 runs to 11 residues. CDR1 is SGHRS, CDR2 YFSETQ, per germline. CDR3 loop: CASSLSGEQYF. In DNA form, the CDR3 reads TGCGCCAGCAGCTTAAGCGGCGAGCAGTACTTC.

This CDR3 is CASSQTTGGGTEAFF. The DNA of the CDR3 is TGCGCCAGCAGCCAGACAACAGGGGGCGGCACTGAAGCTTTCTTT. The gene calls are TRBV4-3 and TRBJ1-1, with 9 bases aligning to TRBD1. This CDR3 is built from 15 residues. The V gene end was trimmed by 3 bases and the J gene end by 4 bases; junction bases not matched to a gene: 6. From germline, CDR1 is LGHNA and CDR2 YSLEER.

DNA for the CDR3: TGTGCCAGTAGGGCCGGCTACGAGCAGTACTTC. It encodes CASRAGYEQYF. The chain combines TRBV19 with TRBJ2-7, with D hard to call. Germline V lookup: CDR1 LNHDA, CDR2 SQIVND (reference sequence). V shed 6 bases and J shed 3 bases, with 6 bases lying between them. There are 11 residues in the CDR3.

The chain combines TRBV7-6 with TRBJ2-7; D is unclear. The CDR3 has 15 residues. V was pared by 1 base and J by 2 bases, with 12 bases between. Germline V gene sequence: CDR1 SGHVS, CDR2 FNYEAQ. The CDR3 reads CASSLGGSHAYEQYF. The CDR3 DNA is TGTGCCAGCAGCTTAGGGGGTAGCCACGCCTACGAGCAGTACTTC.

The V gene is TRBV29-1, the J gene TRBJ1-2; D is unresolved. The CDR3 contains 17 residues. The germline gives CDR1 SQVTM, CDR2 ANQGSEA. The V and J ends lost 5 bases and 4 bases respectively, with 26 bases between them. CDR3 amino acids: CSVTQMTFTEGSYGYTF. CDR3 nucleotides: TGCAGCGTTACCCAGATGACTTTCACGGAAGGATCCTATGGCTACACCTTC.

The chain employs TRBV4-3 and TRBJ2-5; D perhaps matches TRBD2 (5 bases). The J call may be wrong; the DNA end is better matched by TRBJ2-7. CDR1 is LGHNA, CDR2 YSLEER, per germline. The CDR3 loop spans 15 amino acids. DNA of the CDR3: TGCGCCAGCAGCCAAAATCCGGGAAGCTCCTACGAGCAGTACTTC. Protein product: CASSQNPGSSYEQYF.

The chain links TRBV10-3 to TRBJ1-2; a possible D gene is TRBD1 (6 bases). V lost 6 bases and J lost 3, with 14 bases in between. The CDR3 loop spans 14 amino acids. Germline CDR1 reads ENHRY; CDR2 reads SYGVKD. The CDR3 DNA follows: TGTGCCATCAGAAGGACAGAGTCGGACTATGGCTACACCTTC. Its translation is CAIRRTESDYGYTF.

The chain couples TRBV25-1 to TRBJ1-2, with D possibly matching TRBD1 (5 bases). Germline CDR1 and CDR2: MGHDK and SYGVNS. There are 17 residues in the CDR3. V lost 5 bases and J lost 0, with 19 bases in between. CDR3 sequence: CASSHRDSSRANYGYTF. The CDR3 nucleotides read TGTGCCAGCAGTCACCGGGACTCGTCTCGAGCTAACTATGGCTACACCTTC.

The chain recombines TRBV6-5 with TRBJ1-1, with 7 bases identical to TRBD1. The CDR3 is 14 amino acids. CDR1 and CDR2 from the germline V gene are MNHEY and SVGAGI. V gave up 6 bases and J gave up 4 bases; unmatched junction bases: 8. This CDR3 is CASRGGQEPTEAFF. CDR3 DNA sequence: TGTGCCAGCAGAGGCGGACAGGAACCCACTGAAGCTTTCTTT.

This chain links TRBV5-6 with TRBJ2-7; TRBD2 agrees at 10 bases. CDR1 is SGHDT and CDR2 is YYEEEE in the germline V gene. V lost 3 bases, J lost 5 bases, and 2 bases stayed unmatched. This CDR3 has 13 amino acids. Here the CDR3 reads CASSYGTSDEQYF. CDR3 coding DNA: TGTGCCAGCAGCTATGGGACTAGCGACGAGCAGTACTTC.

The chain has TRBV13 and TRBJ2-3, with D uncertain. The CDR3 is 13 residues long. Germline assignment: CDR1 PRHDT and CDR2 FYEKMQ (reference sequence). V lost 3 bases and J 5 bases, leaving 9 bases between the germline ends. The CDR3 DNA reads TGTGCCAGCAGCTTGAGACGTGAAGATACGCAGTATTTT. Its translation is CASSLRREDTQYF.

In this sample, this clone turned up a few times. The same CDR3 also results from other DNA sequences found in this sample. The chain recombines TRBV6-4 with TRBJ2-3; D is uncertain. The CDR3 is 12 residues long. CDR1 and CDR2 from the germline V gene are MRHNA and SNTAGT. With 2 bases removed from V and 3 bases from J, the gap between germline ends came to 3 bases. The CDR3 sequence is CASSDGTDTQYF. The CDR3 bases are TGTGCCAGCAGTGACGGGACAGATACGCAGTATTTT.

This clone has just one count. The V and J genes are TRBV4-3 and TRBJ2-7; tentative D call: TRBD2 (5 bases). CDR3 length equals 17 residues. Germline V gene data show CDR1 as LGHNA and CDR2 as YSLEER. Between the trimmed V and J ends, which lost 0 bases and 3 bases, there was a span of 18 bases. Here the CDR3 reads CASSQDITDLGGYEQYF. DNA for the CDR3: TGCGCCAGCAGCCAAGATATTACGGACTTGGGTGGCTACGAGCAGTACTTC.